What follows are 21 T cell receptor beta chains derived from one specimen sequenced in a study of human versus mouse CDR3 diversity and MHC coevolution. This table comes from immunoSEQ multiplex PCR, and its TCRdb copy is limited to in-frame clones, with some not included. Among 80,000 or so clones, 80% to 95% were seen once, and the ten largest hold around 1.5%. The material sequenced was naive CD4+ T cells from blood. Sample subset: CD45RO-negative CD62L-positive naive CD4 T cells. Receptors were obtained from a person aged 25 to 69 in good health.

This clone was counted once. The rearrangement links TRBV7-9 to TRBJ2-1; TRBD2 matches 11 bases. The CDR3 loop spans 17 amino acids. Germline loops: CDR1 SEHNR, CDR2 FQNEAQ (reference sequence). The V and J ends lost 5 bases and 0 bases, in that order; junction bases with no gene match: 6. CDR3 DNA sequence: TGTGCCAGCAGCGGGACTAGCGGTGCGAGCTCCTACAATGAGCAGTTCTTC. Residues: CASSGTSGASSYNEQFF.

This chain joins TRBV10-3 and TRBJ2-3; TRBD2 matches at 9 bases. Germline V CDR1 and CDR2: ENHRY, SYGVKD. The CDR3 loop spans 14 amino acids. V lost 7 bases and J lost 0; bases outside the gene matches: 2. In DNA form, the CDR3 reads TGTGCCATCACTAGCGGGGCTAGCACAGATACGCAGTATTTT. Protein: CAITSGASTDTQYF.

The chain joins TRBV9 to TRBJ2-1; 7 bases match TRBD2. The CDR3 is 16 amino acids. Losses at the gene ends were 0 bases for V and 8 bases for J; bases not matched to a gene: 11. Germline CDR1 reads SGDLS; CDR2 reads YYNGEE. The CDR3 DNA reads as TGTGCCAGCAGCGTAGCGCCAGCGGGAAGGTTGGATGAGCAGTTCTTC. Its translation: CASSVAPAGRLDEQFF.

The J gene is TRBJ1-5, the V gene TRBV30; D remains ambiguous. This CDR3 contains 15 residues. The V and J ends lost 1 base and 5 bases respectively, with 15 bases between them. Looked up from germline, CDR1 is GTSNPN and CDR2 is SVGIG (reference sequence). CDR3 protein: CAWSGAQAFYQPQHF. CDR3 nucleotides: TGTGCCTGGAGTGGGGCTCAAGCTTTCTATCAGCCCCAGCATTTT.

A note on this clone: Other DNA sequences from this sample encode an identical CDR3 as well. The chain is built from TRBV7-9 and TRBJ1-2; 7 positions match TRBD1. V shed 6 bases, J shed 0 bases, and the junction held 7 bases outside the gene matches. In germline, CDR1 is SEHNR, CDR2 FQNEAQ (reference sequence). The CDR3 runs to 15 residues. This CDR3 reads CASSIWDSSNYGYTF. DNA for the CDR3: TGTGCCAGCAGTATCTGGGACAGTTCTAACTATGGCTACACCTTC.

This clone was counted once. CDR3 sequence: CSVELAGGETQYF. The CDR3 nucleotides read TGCAGCGTGGAACTAGCGGGGGGGGAGACCCAGTACTTC. This chain joins TRBV29-1 and TRBJ2-5; 13 nucleotides line up with TRBD2. Germline V gene data show CDR1 as SQVTM and CDR2 as ANQGSEA. This CDR3 spans 13 amino acids. Trimming cost V 6 bases and J 5 bases; bases outside gene matches: 3.

J is TRBJ2-7 and V is TRBV6-5, with D hard to call. From germline, CDR1 is MNHEY and CDR2 SVGAGI. The CDR3 has 12 residues. The ends were cut back, 3 bases at V and 7 bases at J, with 10 bases in the middle. CDR3 in amino acids: CASSYGPWEQYF. The CDR3 coding sequence is TGTGCCAGCAGTTATGGGCCTTGGGAGCAGTACTTC.

The chain combines TRBV19 with TRBJ2-4; the match to TRBD1 covers 8 bases. The CDR3 has 22 residues. The germline CDR1 and CDR2 sequences are LNHDA and SQIVND (reference sequence). V lost 3 bases, J lost 0 bases, and 22 bases stayed unmatched. The CDR3 bases are TGTGCCAGTAGTATCCAGGGCACAGGGGGATATTCTGCCTTACTAGCCAAAAACATTCAGTACTTC. As protein: CASSIQGTGGYSALLAKNIQYF.

This chain connects TRBV19 to TRBJ2-3; 7 bases map to TRBD1. Trimming took 3 bases from V and 5 from J; bases not matched to a gene: 8. The germline CDR1 and CDR2 sequences are LNHDA and SQIVND (reference sequence). The CDR3 contains 15 residues. The CDR3 region has the DNA TGTGCCAGTAGTATCCGGGACAGAATGATAGATACGCAGTATTTT. Amino acid sequence: CASSIRDRMIDTQYF.

The CDR3 DNA follows: TGCGCCAGCAGCCAAGGCTACAGGGGGGAAGGGGAGCTGTTTTTT. It is translated as CASSQGYRGEGELFF. This chain joins TRBV4-3 and TRBJ2-2, with 8 bases aligning to TRBD1. V lost 1 base to trimming and J lost 8 bases; unmatched junction nucleotides: 6. CDR3 size: 15 residues. CDR1 LGHNA and CDR2 YSLEER come from the germline V gene.

CDR3: CASSFRLQGAGANVLTF. Written as DNA, the CDR3 is TGTGCCAGCAGCTTCCGACTCCAGGGGGCTGGGGCCAACGTCCTGACTTTC. The chain carries TRBV7-6 and TRBJ2-6; 7 positions agree with TRBD1. Unmatched junction bases numbered 7, after V lost 3 bases and J lost 2 bases. Germline loops: CDR1 SGHVS, CDR2 FNYEAQ. This CDR3 is built from 17 residues.

The chain employs TRBV5-1 and TRBJ2-1; D is unresolved. The CDR3 loop spans 14 amino acids. Germline CDR1 reads SGHRS; CDR2 reads YFSETQ. V gave up 1 base and J gave up 6 bases, with 11 bases separating them. DNA of the CDR3: TGCGCCAGCAGCTTGCTATCAACCTCCAATGAGCAGTTCTTC. Translation: CASSLLSTSNEQFF.

This chain links TRBV4-3 with TRBJ2-1; D not certain. Germline V lookup: CDR1 LGHNA, CDR2 YSLEER. V dropped 0 bases and J dropped 1 base, with 4 bases sitting between them. The CDR3 totals 14 residues. The CDR3 bases are TGCGCCAGCAGCCAAGAGCGGTCCTACAATGAGCAGTTCTTC. Protein product: CASSQERSYNEQFF.

V and J are TRBV7-2 and TRBJ1-2; the match to TRBD1 covers 7 bases. V lost 0 bases to trimming and J lost 6 bases; unmatched junction nucleotides: 4. This CDR3 contains 14 residues. In germline, CDR1 is SGHTA, CDR2 FQGNSA. The CDR3 is CASSLAGTAHGYTF. In DNA, the CDR3 is TGTGCCAGCAGCTTAGCCGGGACAGCCCATGGCTACACCTTC.

This clone was observed a single time. This chain connects TRBV30 to TRBJ1-1; perhaps TRBD1 as D (6 bases). V dropped 5 bases and J dropped 8 bases, with 15 bases sitting between them. Germline CDR1 GTSNPN, CDR2 SVGIG (reference sequence). This CDR3 spans 12 amino acids. The CDR3 DNA reads as TGTGCCTGGGCACCAGGGGCGACGGAAGCTTTCTTT. Amino acids: CAWAPGATEAFF.

Here the CDR3 reads CASSVGVTGGSLSYEQYF. CDR3 nucleotides: TGTGCCAGCAGCGTAGGGGTGACAGGGGGCTCCTTATCCTACGAGCAGTACTTC. The chain has TRBV9 and TRBJ2-5; 10 nucleotides agree with TRBD1. The J call is doubtful: the DNA matches TRBJ2-7 better. The germline V gene has CDR1 SGDLS and CDR2 YYNGEE. The CDR3 is 18 amino acids.

The genes are TRBV6-1 and TRBJ2-7; D not resolved. V lost 1 base to trimming and J lost 2 bases, with 9 bases between them. The germline CDR1 and CDR2 sequences are MNHNS and SASEGT. CDR3 length: 14 amino acids. CDR3 in amino acids: CASSEDGFTYEQYF. The CDR3 DNA reads as TGTGCCAGCAGTGAAGACGGGTTTACCTACGAGCAGTACTTC.

The chain joins TRBV25-1 to TRBJ1-5; no definite D call. The CDR3 loop spans 16 amino acids. The germline V gene encodes CDR1 MGHDK and CDR2 SYGVNS. V shed 5 bases and J shed 0 bases, with 14 bases lying between them. The CDR3 region is CASSSSLGHSNQPQHF. The CDR3 nucleotides read TGTGCCAGCAGTTCATCGTTGGGCCATAGCAATCAGCCCCAGCATTTT.

The V and J genes are TRBV27 and TRBJ2-1; 8 bases match TRBD1. V gave up 1 base and J gave up 5 bases; unmatched junction bases: 10. The germline V gene encodes CDR1 MNHEY and CDR2 SMNVEV (reference sequence). The CDR3 covers 17 residues. CDR3 loop: CASSLFVGTGGDNEQFF. The CDR3 DNA reads as TGTGCCAGCAGTTTATTCGTTGGGACAGGTGGGGACAATGAGCAGTTCTTC.

The chain carries TRBV9 and TRBJ2-7; 9 bases match TRBD1. Germline lookup yields CDR1 SGDLS and CDR2 YYNGEE. CDR3 length: 15 amino acids. Trimming cost V 3 bases and J 3 bases; bases outside gene matches: 7. The CDR3 region is CASSGQGQGFYEQYF. DNA for the CDR3: TGTGCCAGCAGCGGCCAGGGACAGGGATTCTACGAGCAGTACTTC.

The chain is built from TRBV28 and TRBJ1-1, with D tentatively TRBD1 (5 bases). This CDR3 has 13 residues. Germline CDR1 MDHEN, CDR2 SYDVKM. With 3 bases removed from V and 5 bases from J, the gap between germline ends came to 10 bases. In DNA form, the CDR3 reads TGTGCCAGCAGTTTGGGGGGTTTGACTGAAGCTTTCTTT. Translated, it gives CASSLGGLTEAFF. Drawing the rest from reference TRBV28 and TRBJ1-1, the complete variable domain is DVKVTQSSRYLVKRTGEKVFLECVQDMDHENMFWYRQDPGLGLRLIYFSYDVKMKEKGDIPEGYSVSREKKERFSLILESASTNQTSMYLCASSLGGLTEAFFGQGTRLTVV.